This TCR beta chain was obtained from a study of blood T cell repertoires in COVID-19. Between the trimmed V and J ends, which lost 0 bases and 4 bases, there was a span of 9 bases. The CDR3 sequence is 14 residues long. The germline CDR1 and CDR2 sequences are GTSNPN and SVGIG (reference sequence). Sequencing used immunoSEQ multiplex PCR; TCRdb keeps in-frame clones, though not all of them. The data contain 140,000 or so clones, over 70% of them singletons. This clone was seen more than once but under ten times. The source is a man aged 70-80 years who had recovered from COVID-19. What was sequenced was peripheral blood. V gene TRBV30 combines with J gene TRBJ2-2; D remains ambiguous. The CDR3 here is CAWSVLIGTGELFF. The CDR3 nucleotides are TGTGCCTGGAGTGTACTTATCGGCACCGGGGAGCTGTTTTTT. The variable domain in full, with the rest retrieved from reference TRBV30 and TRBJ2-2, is SQTIHQWPATLVQPVGSPLSLECTVEGTSNPNLYWYRQAAGRGLQLLFYSVGIGQISSEVPQNLSASRPQDRQFILSSKKLLLSDSGFYLCAWSVLIGTGELFFGEGSRLTVL.